This is a list of T cell receptor beta chains from one sample in a study of radiotherapy plus CTLA-4 blockade in lung cancer. TCRdb's table, derived via immunoSEQ multiplex PCR, lists solely in-frame clones and lacks some. The repertoire holds roughly 80,000 clones, roughly 79% seen once, with less than 4% in the top ten. The sample was peripheral blood, taken from a patient treated with radiotherapy plus ipilimumab. These receptors were taken from a human donor with non-small cell lung cancer who had a partial response to radiotherapy plus ipilimumab. Some clones in this sample may be carry-over from other donors' samples. Both conserved end residues are part of each CDR3. A D gene is named only where the DNA matches it firmly. Clone size is not always given. Where it is, it says once, few, many or a class for expanded clones.

j_call	d_call	v_call	clone_size	cdr3_aa	cdr3_nt
TRBJ1-6	TRBD1	TRBV7-9	.	CASSDPGQGWNSPLHF	TGTGCCAGCAGCGATCCGGGACAGGGCTGGAATTCCCCCCTCCACTTT
TRBJ2-7	TRBD2	TRBV7-2	.	CASSLATSGGYEQYF	TGTGCCAGCAGCTTAGCGACTAGCGGGGGCTACGAGCAGTACTTC
TRBJ1-4	.	TRBV7-9	few	CASKASGINEKLFF	TGTGCCAGCAAAGCATCAGGGATTAATGAAAAACTGTTTTTT
TRBJ2-5	TRBD2	TRBV19	.	CASSIGTSGREETQYF	TGTGCCAGTAGTATAGGGACTAGCGGGAGGGAAGAGACCCAGTACTTC
TRBJ2-7	.	TRBV7-8	.	CASSLWAGVVYEQYF	TGTGCCAGCAGCTTATGGGCAGGGGTTGTCTACGAGCAGTACTTC
TRBJ2-7	TRBD1	TRBV28	.	CASSPTGGLSYEQYF	TGTGCCAGCAGTCCAACAGGGGGCCTCTCCTACGAGCAGTACTTC
TRBJ1-1	.	TRBV5-1	few	CASSTEEGDTEAFF	TGCGCCAGCAGCACAGAGGAAGGGGACACTGAAGCTTTCTTT
TRBJ2-1	TRBD2	TRBV4-2	.	CASSQAVAGGPSSYNEQFF	TGTGCCAGCAGCCAAGCAGTCGCGGGAGGGCCGAGCTCCTACAATGAGCAGTTCTTC
TRBJ1-6	.	TRBV7-2	.	CASSLPSAWPYNSPLHF	TGTGCCAGCAGCTTACCCTCCGCCTGGCCCTATAATTCACCCCTCCACTTT
TRBJ2-5	TRBD2	TRBV6-5	.	CASSTIAGVQETQYF	TGTGCCAGCAGTACGATAGCGGGGGTCCAAGAGACCCAGTACTTC
TRBJ2-1	TRBD2	TRBV28	.	CASSESGELYNEQFF	TGTGCCAGCAGTGAGAGCGGGGAGCTATACAATGAGCAGTTCTTC
TRBJ2-1	.	TRBV27	.	CASTTGPPRARSYNEQFF	TGTGCCAGCACTACCGGGCCCCCCAGGGCCCGCTCCTACAATGAGCAGTTCTTC
TRBJ1-6	.	TRBV6-5	.	CASNRDYNSPLHF	TGTGCCAGCAACCGAGACTATAATTCACCCCTCCACTTT
TRBJ2-1	.	TRBV5-1	.	CASSLARGNEQFF	TGCGCCAGCAGCTTGGCCCGAGGAAATGAGCAGTTCTTC
TRBJ2-2	TRBD2	TRBV7-2	once	CASSLVGLANFGELFF	TGTGCCAGCAGCTTAGTGGGACTAGCGAATTTCGGGGAGCTGTTTTTT
TRBJ2-2	.	TRBV5-1	.	CASSLDRAGTGELFF	TGCGCCAGCAGCTTGGACAGGGCAGGCACCGGGGAGCTGTTTTTT
TRBJ2-3	.	TRBV21-1	.	CASSKVSRTDTQYF	TGTGCCAGCAGCAAAGTATCCCGCACAGATACGCAGTATTTT
TRBJ2-5	TRBD2	TRBV6-6	.	CATLRGETETQYF	TGTGCCACCCTACGGGGGGAAACAGAGACCCAGTACTTC
TRBJ2-3	.	TRBV28	.	CGGMEGTQYF	TGTGGTGGAATGGAGGGAACGCAGTATTTT
TRBJ1-1	.	TRBV12-5	.	CASALYTEAFF	TGTGCTAGCGCGCTGTACACTGAAGCTTTCTTT
TRBJ2-2	.	TRBV4-3	.	CASSPTPTNTGELFF	TGCGCCAGCAGCCCCACTCCGACGAACACCGGGGAGCTGTTTTTT
TRBJ1-2	TRBD1	TRBV5-6	.	CASSWRGDRTNYGYTF	TGTGCCAGCAGCTGGAGGGGGGACAGGACTAACTATGGCTACACCTTC
TRBJ1-6	TRBD1	TRBV7-3	once	CASGDSSNSPLHF	TGTGCCAGCGGGGACAGTTCGAATTCACCCCTCCACTTT
TRBJ2-5	TRBD2	TRBV7-3	.	CASSAGVLETQYF	TGTGCCAGCAGCGCGGGGGTCTTAGAGACCCAGTACTTC
TRBJ2-2	TRBD2	TRBV2	.	CADSIGGGRTGELFF	TGTGCCGATAGTATCGGGGGAGGGCGGACCGGGGAGCTGTTTTTT
TRBJ2-7	.	TRBV10-3	.	CAIRAADEQYF	TGTGCCATCCGCGCCGCCGACGAGCAGTACTTC
TRBJ2-2	.	TRBV6-1	.	CASSNFGTGELFF	TGTGCCAGCAGTAACTTTGGTACCGGGGAGCTGTTTTTT
TRBJ2-7	TRBD1	TRBV7-2	once	CASSIDRGAEQYF	TGTGCCAGCAGCATAGACAGGGGGGCCGAGCAGTACTTC
TRBJ2-1	TRBD2	TRBV19	.	CASSISSGIGNEQFF	TGTGCCAGTAGTATATCCAGCGGGATCGGGAATGAGCAGTTCTTC
TRBJ1-2	TRBD1	TRBV9	.	CASSVEGAGANYGYTF	TGTGCCAGCAGCGTAGAGGGGGCCGGTGCTAACTATGGCTACACCTTC
TRBJ2-7	TRBD2	TRBV5-6	.	CASSRRGGREQYF	TGTGCCAGCAGCCGTCGGGGGGGGCGCGAGCAGTACTTC
TRBJ1-1	.	TRBV7-7	.	CASSLSGDTGAFF	TGTGCCAGCAGCTTAAGCGGGGACACTGGAGCTTTCTTT
TRBJ2-1	TRBD2	TRBV10-1	once	CASSPSGGPYNEQFF	TGCGCCAGCAGTCCTAGCGGGGGTCCCTACAATGAGCAGTTCTTC
TRBJ2-7	TRBD2	TRBV2	once	CASSPSAGETYEQYF	TGTGCCAGCAGCCCTTCGGCGGGAGAAACCTACGAGCAGTACTTC
TRBJ2-3	.	TRBV2	.	CASSSELTDTQYF	TGTGCCAGCTCTAGCGAGCTCACAGATACGCAGTATTTT
TRBJ2-7	.	TRBV6-5	.	CASSSEAVQYF	TGTGCCAGCAGTTCGGAGGCGGTTCAGTACTTC
TRBJ2-3	.	TRBV2	.	CASTIETDTQYF	TGTGCCAGCACCATAGAAACAGATACGCAGTATTTT
TRBJ2-5	.	TRBV14	.	CASSQGVYPRETQYF	TGTGCCAGCAGCCAAGGAGTCTATCCTAGAGAGACCCAGTACTTC
TRBJ1-2	TRBD1	TRBV9	.	CASSVATGEGYTF	TGTGCCAGCAGCGTAGCAACAGGGGAAGGCTACACCTTC
TRBJ1-1	TRBD1	TRBV28	few	CASSFPGQGFEAFF	TGTGCCAGCAGTTTCCCGGGACAGGGGTTTGAAGCTTTCTTT
TRBJ2-7	TRBD2	TRBV5-1	.	CASSWTSGGSAYEQYF	TGCGCCAGCAGCTGGACTAGCGGGGGGTCCGCCTACGAGCAGTACTTC